Below, 2 T cell receptor beta chains from the same sample are listed, as sequenced in a study of T cells in women clearing cervical HPV infection. Libraries were prepared by immunoSEQ multiplex PCR; TCRdb keeps only in-frame clonotypes and omits some of them. The table gives nearly 35,000 clones; the top ten clones make up 1.5% to 2% of it. The sample consisted of blood buffy coat. These receptors were obtained from a woman aged 18-70 years with a cervical HPV16 infection that either progressed to CIN3+ or cleared (not recorded which).

In regard to this clone: The sequence runs out 3 residues before the end of the CDR3; the remainder is reconstructed from the germline J gene. V usage is TRBV20-1 and J usage is TRBJ2-5, with TRBD2 matching over 14 bases. The CDR3 length is 19 residues. With 0 bases clipped from V and 4 bases from J, the junction kept 13 bases outside the gene matches. Germline V gene lookup returns CDR1 DFQATT and CDR2 SNEGSKA (reference sequence). The CDR3 here is CSARDNGLAGGRLGETQYF. Partial CDR3 DNA: TGCAGTGCTAGAGATAACGGACTAGCGGGAGGAAGACTCGGAGAGACC.

On this clone: Read coverage stops 3 residues before the CDR3 terminus; the germline J gene supplies the remainder. The chain couples TRBV19 to TRBJ2-3; no clear D gene. This CDR3 region has 14 residues. Germline V gene sequence: CDR1 LNHDA, CDR2 SQIVND (reference sequence). The CDR3 sequence is CASKDPLDNQPQYF. The covered CDR3 bases are TGTGCCAGCAAAGATCCACTTGACAATCAGCCG.